This T cell receptor beta chain was sequenced during a study of beta chain features in type 1 diabetes. Broader study findings: It was among patients, rather than healthy donors, that naive, central memory and Treg TCRB repertoires appeared more similar. High-TCR-expressing cells could be over-represented by cDNA sequencing. Among patients with Type 1 diabetes, TCRB CDR3s were moderately but significantly shorter in every one of the four CD4+ subsets.

Since all of the isolated RNA was reverse transcribed, expressed TCRB transcripts were what got sequenced. TCRdb keeps only in-frame clones here, not all; method: immunoSEQ multiplex PCR. The sample contains roughly 330,000 clones, roughly 13% of which appear only once. The CDR3 length is 15 residues. CDR1 and CDR2 from the germline V gene are SGHRS and YFSETQ. V lost 0 bases and J lost 4, with 13 bases in between. On this clone itself: Antigen: not known.

J is TRBJ1-2 and V is TRBV5-1, with D possibly TRBD1 on 6 matching bases. This clonotype was obtained from a young woman with type 1 diabetes. Sequenced: naive CD4+ T cells from blood. CDR3 residues: CASSLGTEPIYGYTF. As DNA, the CDR3 is TGCGCCAGCAGCTTGGGGACAGAACCAATCTATGGCTACACCTTC.